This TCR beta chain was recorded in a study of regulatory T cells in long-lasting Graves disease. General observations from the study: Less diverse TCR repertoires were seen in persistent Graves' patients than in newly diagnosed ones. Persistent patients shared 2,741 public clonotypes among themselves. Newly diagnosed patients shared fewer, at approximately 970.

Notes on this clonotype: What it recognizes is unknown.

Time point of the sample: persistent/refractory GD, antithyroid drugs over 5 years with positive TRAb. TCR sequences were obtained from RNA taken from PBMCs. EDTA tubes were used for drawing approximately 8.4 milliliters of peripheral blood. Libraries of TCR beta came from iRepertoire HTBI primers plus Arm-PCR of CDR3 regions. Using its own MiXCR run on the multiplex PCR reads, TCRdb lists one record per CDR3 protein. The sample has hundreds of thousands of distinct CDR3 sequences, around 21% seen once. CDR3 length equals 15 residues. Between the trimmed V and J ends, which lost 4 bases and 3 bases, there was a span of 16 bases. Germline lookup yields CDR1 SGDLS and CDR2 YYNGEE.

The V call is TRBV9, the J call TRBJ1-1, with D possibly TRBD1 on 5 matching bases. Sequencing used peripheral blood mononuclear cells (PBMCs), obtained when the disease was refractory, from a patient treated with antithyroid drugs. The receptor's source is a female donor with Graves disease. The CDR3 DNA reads TGTGCCAGCAGCTCTCAGGGAGGGGTTGACACTGAAGCTTTCTTT. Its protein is CASSSQGGVDTEAFF.